This T cell receptor (beta chain) was recorded in a study of shared clonotypes between healthy human individuals (dated by TCRdb to 2020 to 2022). A note on the overall study: A few men and a couple of women, aged 18 to 49 years, made up the cohort. For each donor, CD4 naive and CD4 memory were each given three plates, CD8 naive was given two plates, and CD8 memory was given one plate. The study deeply sequenced blood TCR repertoires of five healthy adults to estimate repertoire size and the extent of clonotype sharing between individuals. To increase sequencing depth and limit assay-specific biases, TCR repertoire library preparation and sequencing were carried out by different laboratories using diverse techniques. Per donor, leukapheresis produced somewhere between about 0.94 and 9.5 billion PBMCs. Study-level results and caveats: Higher generation probabilities were observed for clonotypes shared by all four sorted-subset donors than for non-shared clonotypes. Even with the large sequencing depth, rarefaction of the sorted-subset datasets indicated that sequencing was incomplete. About 5% of naive CD4, 3.5% of naive CD8, roughly 2.4% of memory CD4, and more than 0.35% of memory CD8 clonotypes were shared across a handful of donors. Only blood was sampled, and tissue TCR repertoires likely differ from those in blood. Pairwise subsampling indicated that sequencing depth was expected to affect the degree of clonotype sharing among donors. Larger estimated clonotype richness was generally found for naive subsets than for memory subsets. Because the study included only a small number of donors, the genetic and exposure-history diversity represented was limited.

Using the deep immunoSEQ assay, multiplex PCR amplified TCR CDR3 regions from genomic DNA. Extracted genomic DNA from each cell subset was spread evenly across all wells of several immunoSEQ 96-well plates, with each plate serving as a replicate. For sorted subsets, each replicate PCR was loaded with approximately 0.2 ug genomic DNA, equivalent to 25,000 to 35,000 T cell genomes. Purified libraries were measured with a Qubit 3.0 fluorometer, size-checked on a Bioanalyzer 2100, and measured again with the KAPA Library Quantification kit. Every immunoSEQ 96-well plate was sequenced on a separate single-read 150-cycle Illumina NextSeq 550 flow cell. On the study's bioinformatics: Because only junctional sequences without quality scores were contained in the immunoSEQ output, filtering matching that applied to full-length reads could not be performed. Sequences were annotated with PyIR, a Python wrapper for IgBLAST v1.9, and V/J genes and CDR3 were assigned using IMGT germline references. Any read was removed if the V/J assignment was weak (E-value above 1e-6), the CDR3 was missing, or the read contained stop codons, out-of-frame junctions, or ambiguous translated residues. V3J clonotypes were defined as sequences sharing an identical inferred V gene, J gene, and CDR3 amino acid sequence. To compute the percentage overlap between repertoires, the number of shared unique clonotypes was divided by the size of the smaller repertoire. RTK rarefaction, the Chao1 estimator, and Recon v2.1 estimates of unobserved clonotypes were used to assess repertoire richness. Generation probabilities were computed with OLGA for all TCRbeta clonotypes obtained by the gDNA method from a handful of donors. TCRdb took over this immuneACCESS table, retaining in-frame rearrangements with V and J assigned. Such tables are incomplete; in checked studies, under half of the missing clones stem from an unresolved V gene, and the remainder is unexplained. That table is the source of V, J and clone size, and D and trimming were worked out from the DNA. The sample includes roughly 1.4 million clones, with 98% observed a single time. Clones ranked in the top ten supply approximately 0.4% of the sample.

About this clone: Its specific antigen is unknown. The input lacks base qualities; no much larger clone sits a single base away.

As encoded in the germline V gene, CDR1 is MNHNS while CDR2 is SASEGT. Taken from cysteine to phenylalanine, the CDR3 has 13 residues. The only DNA kept is the CDR3, 39 bases in frame from the first base. V was cut back by 9 bases and J by 1 base, leaving a gap of 13 bases between them. The donors were healthy, HIV-negative adults with no recently reported acute infections or vaccinations. Every donor was a Caucasian adult residing in Nashville, Tennessee, USA. CD4+ T cells were enriched through magnetic negative selection, after which naive cells were positively selected on CD45RA and the remaining negative fraction served as the memory subset. Blood was collected by leukapheresis, and PBMCs were isolated by Ficoll-Histopaque density gradient centrifugation and then cryopreserved in liquid nitrogen vapor phase. Analytical flow cytometry was used to check the purity and quantity of every magnetically sorted T cell population. From each sorted fraction, genomic DNA was isolated and quantified by UV absorbance on a Nanodrop 2000c.

The chain couples TRBV6-1 to TRBJ2-7; TRBD2 could be the D gene, as 6 bases match. Sequencing input: naive CD4+ T cells sorted from blood. In the paper's terms, the cell subset or site label means: CD45RA+ positively selected. The sequence was obtained from a man under 40 in good health. In nucleotide form, the sequence is TGTGCCAGTCGACTAAGCGGGTCCTACGAGCAGTACTTC. Its amino acids are CASRLSGSYEQYF.